This paragraph reports one TCR beta chain. Trimming shortened V by 0 bases and J by 2 bases, and 10 bases separated the two germline ends. In germline, CDR1 is SGHNT, CDR2 YYREEE (reference sequence). CDR3 length: 15 amino acids. The data were taken from a study of blood T cell repertoires in COVID-19. Study-level background: Acute and convalescent COVID-19 specimens originated in the United States, Italy and Spain. In each case, the material was cDNA or gDNA derived from T cells, B-cell-depleted T cells, or PBMCs.

Original processing methods: Reference gene primers were amplified, and this amplification served to estimate nucleated cell counts. TCRdb's table, derived via immunoSEQ multiplex PCR, lists solely in-frame clones and lacks some. That table supplies the V and J calls and clone size; D and trimming were determined from the DNA. The sample lists approximately 94,000 clones, over 75% occurring once. Sequences were obtained from peripheral blood. This sequence joins TRBV5-4 and TRBJ2-3; D may be TRBD1 (6 bases). The receptor was derived from a human donor in a cohort sampled during active COVID-19. CDR3: CASSLGQAITDTQYF. The CDR3 DNA sequence: TGTGCCAGCAGCTTGGGACAGGCGATCACAGATACGCAGTATTTT.